This T cell receptor (beta chain) was documented in a study of siplizumab effects on memory and regulatory T cells. Study-wide points: Siplizumab caused a significant drop in alloreactive sequences traceable to unstimulated CD4+ memory cells.

Concerning this clone itself: Its antigen is not identified.

Trimming took off 6 bases at V and 2 bases at J, with 17 bases between the two ends. The CDR3 is 15 residues long. Germline CDR1 is SGHTA and CDR2 is FQGNSA. The study assayed 100,000 or so TCR templates per sample. Profiling relied on immunoSEQ multiplex PCR, and the TCRdb table lists in-frame clones only, not all of them. Of approximately 98,000 clones in the sample, around 94% were seen once. The clonotype was recovered from a human donor in good health. Sequencing input: non-Treg CD4+ T cells sorted from blood. The J gene is TRBJ2-7, the V gene TRBV7-2, with TRBD1 as a possible D gene (5 bases). CDR3 nucleotide sequence: TGTGCCAGCAGACCAGACAGTGGTCAACCCTACGAGCAGTACTTC. Amino acid sequence: CASRPDSGQPYEQYF. Using reference TRBV7-2 and TRBJ2-7 for the parts outside the CDR3, the full variable domain is GAGVSQSPSNKVTEKGKDVELRCDPISGHTALYWYRQSLGQGLEFLIYFQGNSAPDKSGLPSDRFSAERTGGSVSTLTIQRTQQEDSAVYLCASRPDSGQPYEQYFGPGTRLTVT.